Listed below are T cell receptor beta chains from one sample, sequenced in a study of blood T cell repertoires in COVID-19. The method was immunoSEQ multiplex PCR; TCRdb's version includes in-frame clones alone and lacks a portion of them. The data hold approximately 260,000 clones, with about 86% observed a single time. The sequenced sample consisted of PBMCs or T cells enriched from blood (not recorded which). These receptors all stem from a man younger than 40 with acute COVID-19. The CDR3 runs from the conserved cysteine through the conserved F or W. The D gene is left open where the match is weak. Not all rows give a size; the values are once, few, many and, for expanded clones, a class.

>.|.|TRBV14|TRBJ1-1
TGTGCCAGCAGCCAAGATCTAGACAGGGAAGCTTTCTTT
CASSQDLDREAFF
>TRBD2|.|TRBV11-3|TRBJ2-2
TGTGCCAGCAGCCGGACTAGCGGGCACACCGGGGAGCTGTTTTTT
CASSRTSGHTGELFF
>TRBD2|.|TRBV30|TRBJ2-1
TGTAGCTGGGGGGGTCGGAATGAGCAGTTCTTC
CSWGGRNEQFF
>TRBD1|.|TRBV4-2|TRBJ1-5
TGTGCCAGCAGCCAAAATTCAGACAGGGGCAATCAGCCCCAGCATTTT
CASSQNSDRGNQPQHF
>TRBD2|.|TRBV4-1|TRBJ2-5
TGCGCCAGCAGCCAAGAACCTAGCGGCTTAATAGGGGCCCAGTACTTC
CASSQEPSGLIGAQYF
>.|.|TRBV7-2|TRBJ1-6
TGTGCCAGCAGCTTAAACCAGGGCAATTCACCCCTCCACTTT
CASSLNQGNSPLHF
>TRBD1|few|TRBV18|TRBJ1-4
TGTGCCAGCTCACCACGGACAGGGCGGGCTGAAAAACTGTTTTTT
CASSPRTGRAEKLFF
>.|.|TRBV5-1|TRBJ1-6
TGCGCCAGCAGCTTGGGATACAGGGCGTCCTATAATTCACCCCTCCACTTT
CASSLGYRASYNSPLHF
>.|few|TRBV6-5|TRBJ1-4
TGTGCCAGCAGTTACTCGGGGGGGCAGGATGAAAAACTGTTTTTT
CASSYSGGQDEKLFF
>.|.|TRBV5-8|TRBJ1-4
TGTGCCAGCAGCCCCCGGGGGAGGGTCAAGGATGAAAAACTGTTTTTT
CASSPRGRVKDEKLFF
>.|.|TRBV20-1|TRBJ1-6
TGCAGTGCCTGGGCCCACTCCCTCCACTTT
CSAWAHSLHF
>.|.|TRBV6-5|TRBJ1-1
TGTGCCAGCAGTTACTCGGGCAGGGCGTCTGAAGCTTTCTTT
CASSYSGRASEAFF
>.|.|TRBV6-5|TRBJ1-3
TGTGCCAGCGTCATATCCAGGTCTGGAAACACCATATATTTT
CASVISRSGNTIYF